Following are 7 T cell receptor beta chains from one sample sequenced in a study of shared clonotypes between healthy human individuals. The protocol was immunoSEQ multiplex PCR, while the TCRdb copy is restricted to in-frame clones and leaves out a portion. Among around 1.9 million clones listed, approximately 92% were seen once. Naive CD8 cells comprised CD45RO-negative, CCR7-positively selected cells, excluding terminally differentiated effector memory CD45RA+ cells. Sequences were obtained from naive CD8+ T cells from PBMCs. The receptors shown here come from a man younger than 35 in good health. Some clones in this sample may be carry-over from other donors' samples.

This sequence joins TRBV29-1 and TRBJ2-1; TRBD2 aligns across 10 bases. V gave up 3 bases and J gave up 7 bases; unmatched junction bases: 9. The CDR3 length is 15 residues. Per germline, CDR1 SQVTM and CDR2 ANQGSEA. The CDR3 DNA follows: TGCAGCGTTGATCGGGTAGCGGGAGGCCTAAATGAGCAGTTCTTC. Translating it yields CSVDRVAGGLNEQFF.

This sequence joins TRBV15 and TRBJ2-1; a possible D gene is TRBD2 (6 bases). V was clipped by 0 bases and J by 7 bases, with 16 bases between them. CDR3 size: 16 residues. The V gene's germline CDR1 is LNHNV and CDR2 YYDKDF (reference sequence). DNA of the CDR3: TGTGCCACCAGCAGAGATCCCCGGCTAGCGCTGAATGAGCAGTTCTTC. Translated: CATSRDPRLALNEQFF.

The chain combines TRBV28 with TRBJ1-5, with a tentative D call TRBD1 (5 bases). The CDR3 runs 20 residues. Trimming pared 5 bases from V and 3 bases from J, leaving 29 bases between. CDR1 and CDR2 from the germline V gene are MDHEN and SYDVKM. The CDR3 is CASSGGRGSPVRSNNQPQHF. Here the CDR3 DNA reads TGTGCCAGCAGTGGGGGGAGGGGATCTCCGGTACGGTCGAACAATCAGCCCCAGCATTTT.

In this sample, this clone turned up once. The J gene is TRBJ1-5, the V gene TRBV7-8, with D maybe TRBD1 (6 bases). Trimming cost V 2 bases and J 2 bases, with 13 bases left between them. This CDR3 contains 16 residues. The germline CDR1 and CDR2 sequences are SGHVS and FQNEAQ. CDR3 nucleotide sequence: TGTGCCAGCAGCTTAACCTCCAGGGGTGGCAATCAGCCCCAGCATTTT. It encodes CASSLTSRGGNQPQHF.

This clone showed up just once. The V gene is TRBV2, the J gene TRBJ1-2, with D uncertain. The germline CDR1 and CDR2 sequences are SNHLY and FYNNEI. V lost 4 bases and J lost 2, with 11 bases in between. This CDR3 comprises 14 residues. CDR3 region: CASSGAWQNYGYTF. The CDR3 region has the DNA TGTGCCAGCAGTGGGGCTTGGCAAAACTATGGCTACACCTTC.

This sequence joins TRBV27 and TRBJ1-2; D is undetermined. With 2 bases removed from V and 3 bases from J, the gap between germline ends came to 13 bases. CDR1 is MNHEY, CDR2 SMNVEV, per germline (reference sequence). CDR3 size: 15 residues. CDR3 in DNA: TGTGCCAGCAGTTTAGCCCGTGGCGGATACTATGGCTACACCTTC. Protein sequence: CASSLARGGYYGYTF.

As regards this clone: In the same sample, other DNA sequences code for this CDR3. V is TRBV4-1 and J is TRBJ2-7, with no clear D. This CDR3 spans 14 amino acids. Germline V gives CDR1 MGHRA, CDR2 YSYEKL. V was clipped by 0 bases and J by 0 bases, with 6 bases between them. The CDR3 loop reads CASSQDLSSYEQYF. DNA for the CDR3: TGCGCCAGCAGCCAAGATCTTAGCTCCTACGAGCAGTACTTC.